The 15 T cell receptor beta chains reported below all come from one sample, sequenced in a study of control samples from healthy donors and cancer patients. Libraries were prepared by immunoSEQ multiplex PCR; TCRdb keeps only in-frame clonotypes and omits some of them. The sample carries some 140,000 clones, about nine tenths recorded once. The material sequenced was blood. These receptors were obtained from a young man in good health.

J is TRBJ2-1 and V is TRBV7-9; 12 nucleotides line up with TRBD1. The CDR3 length is 16 residues. Germline CDR1 is SEHNR and CDR2 is FQNEAQ (reference sequence). Trimming took 2 bases from V and 7 from J; bases not matched to a gene: 6. The CDR3 DNA is TGTGCCAGCAGCTTATCCGGGACAGGGGGCAAGAATGAGCAGTTCTTC. It encodes CASSLSGTGGKNEQFF.

CDR3 bases: TGTGCCAGCAGCGTATCGTGGGGGCCTTACAATGAGCAGTTCTTC. This codes for CASSVSWGPYNEQFF. This rearrangement joins TRBV9 to TRBJ2-1; D might be TRBD1 (6 bases). This CDR3 comprises 15 residues. Trimming pared 1 base from V and 4 bases from J, leaving 12 bases between. CDR1 is SGDLS and CDR2 is YYNGEE in the germline V gene.

This clone was observed once. The chain employs TRBV28 and TRBJ2-7; D is ambiguous. The CDR3 totals 17 residues. Germline loops: CDR1 MDHEN, CDR2 SYDVKM. V was clipped by 5 bases and J by 0 bases, with 20 bases between them. CDR3 sequence reads: CASSRRSLTPSSYEQYF. CDR3 bases: TGTGCCAGCAGTCGCCGATCCCTGACACCGAGCTCCTACGAGCAGTACTTC.

CDR3 DNA: TGCGCCAGCAGTCTAGACAGGGCACGAACGGATACGCAGTATTTT. Amino acid sequence: CASSLDRARTDTQYF. The rearrangement uses TRBV5-1 and TRBJ2-3, with 7 bases lining up with TRBD1. The CDR3 is made up of 15 amino acids. The V and J ends lost 5 bases and 6 bases, in that order; junction bases with no gene match: 12. Looked up from germline, CDR1 is SGHRS and CDR2 is YFSETQ.

The chain is built from TRBV28 and TRBJ2-2; 12 positions match TRBD2. Trimming at V came to 7 bases and at J to 0 bases, leaving 12 bases not matched to a gene. The germline CDR1 and CDR2 sequences are MDHEN and SYDVKM. The CDR3 loop spans 19 amino acids. This CDR3 is CASMRLAGGHSSNTGELFF. The CDR3 DNA reads as TGTGCCAGCATGAGGCTAGCGGGAGGGCACTCATCGAACACCGGGGAGCTGTTTTTT.

The rearrangement uses TRBV29-1 and TRBJ2-5; D call uncertain. The CDR3 spans 14 residues. CDR1 SQVTM and CDR2 ANQGSEA come from the germline V gene. The ends were cut back, 1 base at V and 4 bases at J, with 13 bases in the middle. The CDR3 region has the DNA TGCAGCGTTGAAGTTATGAAGGAAGGAGAGACCCAGTACTTC. Translating it yields CSVEVMKEGETQYF.

The J gene is TRBJ2-1, the V gene TRBV9; D may be TRBD1 (5 bases). The germline V and J ends were trimmed by 4 bases and 0 bases, with 14 bases remaining between them. The germline V gene encodes CDR1 SGDLS and CDR2 YYNGEE. The CDR3 covers 16 residues. In DNA form, the CDR3 reads TGTGCCAGCAGCCCATCGGACACAAGCTCCTACAATGAGCAGTTCTTC. Residues: CASSPSDTSSYNEQFF.

The chain combines TRBV28 with TRBJ2-7; D is possibly TRBD1 (6 bases). Per the germline V gene, CDR1 is MDHEN and CDR2 is SYDVKM. V lost 5 bases to trimming and J lost 1 base, with 15 bases between them. The CDR3 totals 15 residues. The CDR3 sequence: CASSRRGMRSYEQYF. DNA of the CDR3: TGTGCCAGCAGTCGCAGGGGCATGAGGTCCTACGAGCAGTACTTC.

The V and J genes are TRBV5-5 and TRBJ1-1, with D unclear. The CDR3 is 15 residues long. CDR1 is SGHKS and CDR2 is YYEKEE in the germline V gene (reference sequence). V was clipped by 4 bases and J by 0 bases, with 13 bases between them. The CDR3 spells CASSPPAQMNTEAFF. In nucleotides, the CDR3 is TGTGCCAGCAGCCCCCCCGCGCAGATGAACACTGAAGCTTTCTTT.

The V gene is TRBV29-1, the J gene TRBJ1-2; 7 nucleotides agree with TRBD1. J was trimmed by 4 bases and V by 6 bases; bases with no gene match: 5. Germline lookup yields CDR1 SQVTM and CDR2 ANQGSEA. The CDR3 runs 12 residues. The CDR3 spells CSVSRGSYGYTF. The CDR3, as DNA: TGCAGCGTCAGCAGGGGGTCCTATGGCTACACCTTC.

This chain joins TRBV11-2 and TRBJ2-4; 8 bases align to TRBD2. Germline loops: CDR1 SGHAT, CDR2 FQNNGV. CDR3 length equals 17 residues. The V gene end was trimmed by 1 base and the J gene end by 0 bases; junction bases not matched to a gene: 5. DNA of the CDR3: TGTGCCAGCAGCTTAGTATCCGGGGGGGTAGCCAAAAACATTCAGTACTTC. Protein sequence: CASSLVSGGVAKNIQYF.

The rearrangement joins TRBV7-2 to TRBJ1-3; a weak D match, TRBD1 (6 bases). Trimming left V 5 bases short and J 3 bases short, with 14 bases between. CDR3 length: 15 amino acids. Germline V gene sequence: CDR1 SGHTA, CDR2 FQGNSA. The CDR3 coding sequence is TGTGCCAGCAGCCCAAGGGACATTTTTGGAAACACCATATATTTT. It encodes CASSPRDIFGNTIYF.

DNA for the CDR3: TGTGCCAGCAATTTGCCCCTGGGGACTGAAGCTTTCTTT. This encodes CASNLPLGTEAFF. The chain has TRBV6-5 and TRBJ1-1; unclear D gene. CDR3 length: 13 residues. Germline assignment: CDR1 MNHEY and CDR2 SVGAGI. Trimming took off 7 bases at V and 5 bases at J, with 14 bases between the two ends.

This chain connects TRBV9 to TRBJ2-1, with no clear D. With 1 base removed from V and 5 bases from J, the gap between germline ends came to 7 bases. The germline V gene has CDR1 SGDLS and CDR2 YYNGEE. The CDR3 consists of 13 residues. CDR3 nucleotides: TGTGCCAGCAGCGTATCCCCAAACAATGAGCAGTTCTTC. Translating it yields CASSVSPNNEQFF. The whole variable domain, filled in from reference TRBV9 and TRBJ2-1, reads DSGVTQTPKHLITATGQRVTLRCSPRSGDLSVYWYQQSLDQGLQFLIQYYNGEERAKGNILERFSAQQFPDLHSELNLSSLELGDSALYFCASSVSPNNEQFFGPGTRLTVL.

The J gene is TRBJ2-3, the V gene TRBV9; 7 nucleotides align to TRBD2. With 0 bases clipped from V and 5 bases from J, the junction kept 15 bases outside the gene matches. From germline, CDR1 is SGDLS and CDR2 YYNGEE. The CDR3 is 18 amino acids. The CDR3 here is CASSVGAWGGSRVDTQYF. CDR3 DNA sequence: TGTGCCAGCAGCGTAGGGGCCTGGGGCGGGAGTAGGGTAGATACGCAGTATTTT.